These 17 T cell receptor beta chains were sequenced from one sample in a study of blood T cell repertoires in COVID-19. Data came from immunoSEQ multiplex PCR; TCRdb stores just in-frame clones and leaves some out. The repertoire holds 150,000 or so clones, with 90% as singletons. Sequencing was done on a sample of peripheral blood. The receptors stem from a man aged 50 to 60 with acute or convalescent COVID-19.

V usage is TRBV11-2 and J usage is TRBJ1-6; 7 bases map to TRBD1. The CDR3 length is 14 residues. In germline, CDR1 is SGHAT, CDR2 FQNNGV. The V gene end was trimmed by 5 bases and the J gene end by 7 bases; junction bases not matched to a gene: 5. This chain's CDR3 is CASSPETGNSPLHF. As DNA, the CDR3 is TGTGCCAGCAGCCCGGAGACAGGGAATTCACCCCTCCACTTT.

V and J are TRBV3-1 (or the pseudogene TRBV3-2) and TRBJ2-2; 7 positions match TRBD1. The CDR3 loop spans 14 amino acids. V shed 4 bases, J shed 6 bases, and the junction held 5 bases outside the gene matches. Germline V gene sequence: CDR1 LGHDT, CDR2 YNNKEL (reference sequence). CDR3 region: CASSRHRGSGELFF. The CDR3 DNA follows: TGTGCCAGCAGCCGCCACAGGGGCTCCGGGGAGCTGTTTTTT.

The chain is built from TRBV4-1 and TRBJ1-1; weak D call: TRBD1 (6 bases). Trimming cost V 1 base and J 7 bases, with 13 bases left between them. Looked up from germline, CDR1 is MGHRA and CDR2 is YSYEKL. This CDR3 comprises 14 residues. The CDR3 protein is CASSQVDRQFEAFF. The CDR3 nucleotides read TGCGCCAGCAGCCAAGTGGACAGACAATTTGAAGCTTTCTTT.

The chain uses TRBV28 and TRBJ1-5; D is possibly TRBD1 (5 bases). CDR1 and CDR2 from the germline V gene are MDHEN and SYDVKM. This CDR3 has 13 amino acids. With 7 bases removed from V and 5 bases from J, the gap between germline ends came to 12 bases. The CDR3 is CASTGKAYQPQHF. CDR3 bases: TGTGCCAGCACAGGGAAAGCGTATCAGCCCCAGCATTTT.

This clone appeared a single time. The chain is built from TRBV5-5 and TRBJ2-1; 15 bases agree with TRBD2. V shed 4 bases, J shed 7 bases, and the junction held 9 bases outside the gene matches. The CDR3 runs 17 residues. The germline V gene has CDR1 SGHKS and CDR2 YYEKEE (reference sequence). Here the CDR3 DNA reads TGTGCCAGCAGCCCCCCGGGACTAGCGGGGGGTACAAATGAGCAGTTCTTC. This gives the protein CASSPPGLAGGTNEQFF.

This clone appeared once. This rearrangement joins TRBV29-1 to TRBJ2-2, with 8 bases that match TRBD2. From germline, CDR1 is SQVTM and CDR2 ANQGSEA. The J segment lost 1 base and the V segment lost 7 bases, leaving 2 bases of the junction unmatched. The CDR3 consists of 13 residues. CDR3 DNA: TGCAGCGCACTAGCGGTGAACACCGGGGAGCTGTTTTTT. It codes for CSALAVNTGELFF.

This clone has a handful of counts. The CDR3 coding sequence is TGTGCCTGGAGATCGAGGGAGACCCAGTACTTC. Translated, it gives CAWRSRETQYF. V and J are TRBV30 and TRBJ2-5; D is undetermined. CDR3 length equals 11 residues. CDR1 and CDR2 from the germline V gene are GTSNPN and SVGIG (reference sequence). Trimming took off 3 bases at V and 5 bases at J, with 7 bases between the two ends.

This clone has only a few counts. The chain joins TRBV19 to TRBJ2-1; 10 positions agree with TRBD2. This CDR3 has 15 amino acids. From germline, CDR1 is LNHDA and CDR2 SQIVND (reference sequence). The ends lost 6 bases at V and 3 bases at J; junction bases unmatched: 5. DNA of the CDR3: TGTGCCAGTAGCCTCGGGACTAGCGTCTACAATGAGCAGTTCTTC. Translating it yields CASSLGTSVYNEQFF.

V and J are TRBV27 and TRBJ1-5, with D uncertain. V was pared by 8 bases and J by 2 bases, with 19 bases between. This CDR3 is built from 16 residues. Germline V gives CDR1 MNHEY, CDR2 SMNVEV (reference sequence). CDR3 in DNA: TGTGCCAGCGCCCCGGCCGGGGAGGGCGGCAATCAGCCCCAGCATTTT. Translation gives CASAPAGEGGNQPQHF.

The chain employs TRBV21-1 and TRBJ1-6; TRBD1 is the table's D call and was not checked against the DNA. TRBV21-1 is annotated as a pseudogene. CDR3 size: 17 residues. CDR3 nucleotide sequence: TGTGCCAGCAACGAGAACAGATCTCTACTTAATAATTCACCCCTCCACTTT. Translation: CASNENRSLLNNSPLHF.

The V call is TRBV10-3, the J call TRBJ2-5; D possibly corresponds to TRBD2 (6 bases). Germline V gene sequence: CDR1 ENHRY, CDR2 SYGVKD. This CDR3 is built from 13 residues. Trimming removed 7 bases from V and 3 bases from J, with 12 bases in between. The CDR3 region has the DNA TGTGCCATCACCGGGACTCTTGAAGAGACCCAGTACTTC. Its translation is CAITGTLEETQYF.

The CDR3 DNA reads TGTGCCAGCTCACCTCAAGGACAGGCCGCTTACTCTGGAAACACCATATATTTT. This sequence encodes CASSPQGQAAYSGNTIYF. The chain couples TRBV18 to TRBJ1-3, with TRBD1 matching over 7 bases. J was trimmed by 0 bases and V by 3 bases; bases with no gene match: 11. Germline CDR1 KGHSH, CDR2 LQKENI. The CDR3 length is 18 residues. Full variable domain (remainder filled in from reference TRBV18 and TRBJ1-3): NAGVMQNPRHLVRRRGQEARLRCSPMKGHSHVYWYRQLPEEGLKFMVYLQKENIIDESGMPKERFSAEFPKEGPSILRIQQVVRGDSAAYFCASSPQGQAAYSGNTIYFGEGSWLTVV.

The V call is TRBV7-2, the J call TRBJ1-1, with TRBD1 matching 7 bases. In germline, CDR1 is SGHTA, CDR2 FQGNSA. V shed 1 base and J 2 bases; nucleotides not matched to a gene: 4. The CDR3 covers 15 residues. The chain's CDR3 is CASSLGTGRNTEAFF. CDR3 in DNA: TGTGCCAGCAGCTTAGGGACAGGACGAAACACTGAAGCTTTCTTT.

This chain joins TRBV18 and TRBJ2-3; 10 bases are a match to TRBD1. Germline CDR1 reads KGHSH; CDR2 reads LQKENI. The CDR3 has 15 residues. Losses at the gene ends were 3 bases for V and 4 bases for J; bases not matched to a gene: 4. The CDR3 here is CASSPGQGSADTQYF. Written as DNA, the CDR3 is TGTGCCAGCTCACCGGGACAGGGGAGCGCAGATACGCAGTATTTT.

J is TRBJ2-7 and V is TRBV28; 7 bases align to TRBD2. The junction had 19 bases not matched to a gene; V was cut back by 6 bases and J by 2 bases. Per germline, CDR1 MDHEN and CDR2 SYDVKM. The CDR3 sequence is 18 residues long. CDR3 sequence (DNA): TGTGCCAGCAGCTCTTTCGCCTGGCGGGAGAAATTCCCCTACGAGCAGTACTTC. It codes for CASSSFAWREKFPYEQYF.

The chain has TRBV5-4 and TRBJ2-2; 9 bases agree with TRBD2. The CDR3 covers 14 residues. Germline V lookup: CDR1 SGHNT, CDR2 YYREEE (reference sequence). With V trimmed by 4 bases and J by 6 bases, 4 bases remained unmatched. The CDR3 bases are TGTGCCAGCAGCGGGACTAGCCTGCCCGGGGAGCTGTTTTTT. This codes for CASSGTSLPGELFF.

The rearrangement joins TRBV12-3 or TRBV12-4 to TRBJ1-2, with TRBD1 identical over 9 bases. The CDR3 has 13 amino acids. With V trimmed by 6 bases and J by 2 bases, 1 base remained unmatched. CDR3 nucleotide sequence: TGTGCCAGCAGGGGGACAGGGAACTATGGCTACACCTTC. Its translation: CASRGTGNYGYTF.